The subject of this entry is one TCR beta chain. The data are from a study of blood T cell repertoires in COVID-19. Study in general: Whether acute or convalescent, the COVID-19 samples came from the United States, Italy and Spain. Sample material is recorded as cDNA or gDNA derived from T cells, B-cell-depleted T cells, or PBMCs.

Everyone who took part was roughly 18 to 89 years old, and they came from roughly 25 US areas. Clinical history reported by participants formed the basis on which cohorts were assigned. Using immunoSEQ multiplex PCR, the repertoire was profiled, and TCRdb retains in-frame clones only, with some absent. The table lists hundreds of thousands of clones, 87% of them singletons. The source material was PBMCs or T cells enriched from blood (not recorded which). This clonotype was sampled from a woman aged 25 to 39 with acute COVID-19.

The CDR3 nucleotides are TGTGCCAGCAGTCTAAATAGGGGTCAGTACTACAATGAGCAGTTCTTC. Protein product: CASSLNRGQYYNEQFF. The chain has TRBV2 and TRBJ2-1; D possibly corresponds to TRBD1 (5 bases). This CDR3 region has 16 residues. Trimming took 5 bases from V and 3 from J, leaving 17 bases between them. Germline values: CDR1 SNHLY, CDR2 FYNNEI.